The clone carrying this TCR beta chain was found once. What it binds is unknown. A much larger clone differs from this one at a single base, so this may be a read error. These data originate in a study of blood T cells in healthy people across ages. Study-wide context: Through template switching, about one barcoded beta molecule was captured per two T cells, as measured in model experiments.

CDR1 and CDR2 (germline): SQVTM, ANQGSEA. CDR3 length equals 15 residues. Trimming removed 7 bases from V and 5 bases from J; junction bases left unmatched: 14. With a J-beta primer mix and a sample-barcoded 5' primer, a second PCR ran about 7 to 12 cycles. TCRdb re-called the 5' RACE reads with MiXCR, one entry per CDR3 protein. The repertoire holds 790,000 or so distinct CDR3 sequences, about 61% seen once, with more than 25% in the top ten. Study conclusions and caveats: Changes seen in expanded clonotypes were possibly confounded by donor CMV status left unknown.

Every sample had a minimum of 6 million PBMCs isolated. The chain has TRBV29-1 and TRBJ1-1; 9 positions agree with TRBD1. The sequence was collected from a man in his forties or fifties in good health. The sequencing input was blood. CDR3 nucleotide sequence: TGCAGCGCGGTCATGGGGACAGGGCAAAGAACTGAAGCTTTCTTT. This encodes CSAVMGTGQRTEAFF.